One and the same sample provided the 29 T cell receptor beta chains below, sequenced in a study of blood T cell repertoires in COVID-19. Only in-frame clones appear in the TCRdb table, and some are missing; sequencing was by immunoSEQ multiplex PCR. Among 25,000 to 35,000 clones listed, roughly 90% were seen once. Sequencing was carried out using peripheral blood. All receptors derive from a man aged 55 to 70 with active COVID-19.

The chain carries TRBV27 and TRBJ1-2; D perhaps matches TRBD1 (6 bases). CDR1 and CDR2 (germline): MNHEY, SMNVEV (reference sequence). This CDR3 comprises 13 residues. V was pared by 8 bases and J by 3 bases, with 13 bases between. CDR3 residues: CASGITGHYGYTF. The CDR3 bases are TGTGCCAGCGGGATCACAGGGCACTATGGCTACACCTTC.

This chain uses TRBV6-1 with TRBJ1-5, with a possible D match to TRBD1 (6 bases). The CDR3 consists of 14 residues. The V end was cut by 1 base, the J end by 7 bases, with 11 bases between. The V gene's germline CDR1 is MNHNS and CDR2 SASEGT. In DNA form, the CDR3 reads TGTGCCAGCAGTGAAGAATGGGGGGGCCAGCCCCAGCATTTT. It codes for CASSEEWGGQPQHF.

In DNA, the CDR3 is TGTGCCAGCAGCTCACCAGACAGGGCGAACTATGGCTACACCTTC. Translated, it gives CASSSPDRANYGYTF. This sequence joins TRBV6-5 and TRBJ1-2, with TRBD1 matching over 7 bases. The CDR3 spans 15 residues. The germline gives CDR1 MNHEY, CDR2 SVGAGI. V dropped 6 bases and J dropped 2; count of bases not matched to a gene: 9.

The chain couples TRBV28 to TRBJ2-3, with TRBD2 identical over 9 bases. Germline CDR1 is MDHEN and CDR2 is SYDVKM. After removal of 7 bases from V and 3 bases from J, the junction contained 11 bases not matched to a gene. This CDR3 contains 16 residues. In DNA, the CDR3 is TGTGCCAGCAAAACTCCGGCGGGGGGGGGAACAGATACGCAGTATTTT. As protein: CASKTPAGGGTDTQYF.

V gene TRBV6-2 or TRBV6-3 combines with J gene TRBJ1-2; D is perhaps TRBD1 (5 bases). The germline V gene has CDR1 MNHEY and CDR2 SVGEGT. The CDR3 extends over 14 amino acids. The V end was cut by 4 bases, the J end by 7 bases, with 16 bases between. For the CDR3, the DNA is TGTGCCAGCAGTTCCAGACAGACCTGGGGTGGCTACACCTTC. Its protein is CASSSRQTWGGYTF.

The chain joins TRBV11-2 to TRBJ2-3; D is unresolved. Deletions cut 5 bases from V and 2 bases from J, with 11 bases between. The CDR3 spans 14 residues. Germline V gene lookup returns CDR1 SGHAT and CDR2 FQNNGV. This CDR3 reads CASSPSRSTDTQYF. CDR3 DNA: TGTGCCAGCAGCCCAAGTAGATCCACAGATACGCAGTATTTT.

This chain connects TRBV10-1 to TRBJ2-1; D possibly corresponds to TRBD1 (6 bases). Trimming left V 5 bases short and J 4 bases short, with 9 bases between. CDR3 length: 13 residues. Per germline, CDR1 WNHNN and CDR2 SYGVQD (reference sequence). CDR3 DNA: TGCGCCAGCAGTCCCGGACAGTACAATGAGCAGTTCTTC. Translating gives CASSPGQYNEQFF.

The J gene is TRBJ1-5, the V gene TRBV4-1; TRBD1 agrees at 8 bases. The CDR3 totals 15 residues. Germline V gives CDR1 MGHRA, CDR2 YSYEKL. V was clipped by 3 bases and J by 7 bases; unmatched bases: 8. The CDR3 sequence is CASSHAGQVNQPQHF. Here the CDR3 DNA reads TGCGCCAGCAGCCATGCGGGACAGGTTAACCAGCCCCAGCATTTT.

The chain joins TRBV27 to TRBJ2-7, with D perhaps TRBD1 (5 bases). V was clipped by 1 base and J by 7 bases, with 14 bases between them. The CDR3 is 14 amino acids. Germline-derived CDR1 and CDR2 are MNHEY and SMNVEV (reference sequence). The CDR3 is CASSLYNRLGEQYF. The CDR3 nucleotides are TGTGCCAGCAGTTTATATAACAGGCTCGGTGAGCAGTACTTC.

The CDR3 region is CASSLGASGGHTDTQYF. The CDR3 DNA is TGCGCCAGCAGCTTGGGGGCTAGCGGGGGTCACACAGATACGCAGTATTTT. The J gene is TRBJ2-3, the V gene TRBV5-1; 10 positions agree with TRBD2. CDR3 size: 17 residues. The J segment lost 2 bases and the V segment lost 0 bases, leaving 6 bases of the junction unmatched. Germline V gene lookup returns CDR1 SGHRS and CDR2 YFSETQ.

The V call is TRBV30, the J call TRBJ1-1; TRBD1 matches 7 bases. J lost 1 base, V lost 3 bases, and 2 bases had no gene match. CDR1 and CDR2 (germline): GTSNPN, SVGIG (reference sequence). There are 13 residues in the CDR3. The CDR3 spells CAWRSGGNTEAFF. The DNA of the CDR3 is TGTGCCTGGAGGTCAGGGGGGAACACTGAAGCTTTCTTT.

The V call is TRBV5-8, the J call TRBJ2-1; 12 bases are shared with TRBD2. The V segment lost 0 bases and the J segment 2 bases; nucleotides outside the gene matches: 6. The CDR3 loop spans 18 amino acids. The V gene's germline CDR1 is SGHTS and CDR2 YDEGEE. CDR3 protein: CASSLDASGGAPYNEQFF. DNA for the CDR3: TGTGCCAGCAGCTTGGATGCTAGCGGGGGGGCGCCCTACAATGAGCAGTTCTTC.

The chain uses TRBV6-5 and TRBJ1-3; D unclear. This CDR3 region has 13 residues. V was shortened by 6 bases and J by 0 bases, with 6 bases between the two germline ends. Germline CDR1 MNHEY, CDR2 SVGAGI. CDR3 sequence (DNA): TGTGCCAGCAGGCGGGACTCTGGAAACACCATATATTTT. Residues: CASRRDSGNTIYF.

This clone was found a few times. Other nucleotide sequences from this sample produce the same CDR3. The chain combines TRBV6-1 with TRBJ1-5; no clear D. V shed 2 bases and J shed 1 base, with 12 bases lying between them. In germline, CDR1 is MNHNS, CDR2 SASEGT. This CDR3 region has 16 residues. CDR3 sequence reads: CASSELPPGSNQPQHF. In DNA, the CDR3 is TGTGCCAGCAGTGAACTTCCTCCCGGGAGCAATCAGCCCCAGCATTTT.

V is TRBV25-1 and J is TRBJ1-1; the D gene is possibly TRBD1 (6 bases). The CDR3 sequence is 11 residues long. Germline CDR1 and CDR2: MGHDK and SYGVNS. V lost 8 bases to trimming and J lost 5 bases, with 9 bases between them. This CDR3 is CASGRGTEAFF. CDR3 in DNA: TGTGCCAGCGGGAGGGGGACTGAAGCTTTCTTT.

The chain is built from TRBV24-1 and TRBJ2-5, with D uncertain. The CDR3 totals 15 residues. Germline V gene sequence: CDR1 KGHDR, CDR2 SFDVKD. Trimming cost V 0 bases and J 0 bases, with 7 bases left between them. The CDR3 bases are TGTGCCACCAGTGATTTGAGTCACAACCAAGAGACCCAGTACTTC. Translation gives CATSDLSHNQETQYF.

Here the CDR3 DNA reads TGTGCCAGCGGGGACAGGGACTCCTACGAGCAGTACTTC. Translation: CASGDRDSYEQYF. V is TRBV2 and J is TRBJ2-7, with 9 bases aligning to TRBD1. The CDR3 runs 13 residues. J was trimmed by 0 bases and V by 8 bases; bases with no gene match: 2. Germline assignment: CDR1 SNHLY and CDR2 FYNNEI.

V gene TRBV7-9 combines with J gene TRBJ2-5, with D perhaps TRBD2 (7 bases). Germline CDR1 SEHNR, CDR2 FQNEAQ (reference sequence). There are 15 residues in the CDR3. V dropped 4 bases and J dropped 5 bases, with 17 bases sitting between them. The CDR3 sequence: CASSSGAGAGETQYF. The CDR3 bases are TGTGCCAGCAGCTCTGGGGCGGGGGCCGGGGAGACCCAGTACTTC.

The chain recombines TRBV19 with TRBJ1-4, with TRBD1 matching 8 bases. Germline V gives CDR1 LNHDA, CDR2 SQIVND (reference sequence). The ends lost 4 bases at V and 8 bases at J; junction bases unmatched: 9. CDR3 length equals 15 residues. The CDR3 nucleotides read TGTGCCAGTAGTACCACCGGGACAGGTAGAGAAAAACTGTTTTTT. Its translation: CASSTTGTGREKLFF.

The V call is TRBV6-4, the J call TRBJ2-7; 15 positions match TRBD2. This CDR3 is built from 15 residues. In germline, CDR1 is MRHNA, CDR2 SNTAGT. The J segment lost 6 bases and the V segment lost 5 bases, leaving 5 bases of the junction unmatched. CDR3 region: CASSPGLAGGGEQYF. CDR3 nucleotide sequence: TGTGCCAGCAGTCCGGGACTAGCGGGGGGAGGCGAGCAGTACTTC.

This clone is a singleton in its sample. The CDR3 is CASSSRTGGYRLYEQYF. CDR3 in DNA: TGTGCCAGCAGCTCCCGGACAGGGGGCTATCGATTATACGAGCAGTACTTC. The J gene is TRBJ2-7, the V gene TRBV7-6; 11 bases line up with TRBD1. CDR1 SGHVS and CDR2 FNYEAQ come from the germline V gene. The V segment lost 4 bases and the J segment 4 bases; nucleotides outside the gene matches: 12. This CDR3 is built from 17 residues.

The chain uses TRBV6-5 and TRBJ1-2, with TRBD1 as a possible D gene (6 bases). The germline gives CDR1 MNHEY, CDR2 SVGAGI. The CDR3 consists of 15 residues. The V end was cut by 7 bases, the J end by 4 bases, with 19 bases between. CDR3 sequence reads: CASTPGDTYFYGYTF. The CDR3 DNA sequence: TGTGCCAGCACCCCAGGGGACACCTATTTCTATGGCTACACCTTC.

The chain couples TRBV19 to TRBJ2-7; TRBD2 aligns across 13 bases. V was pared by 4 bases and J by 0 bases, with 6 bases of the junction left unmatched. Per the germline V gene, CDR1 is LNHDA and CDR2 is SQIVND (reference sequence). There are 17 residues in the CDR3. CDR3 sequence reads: CASSRATSGGYSYEQYF. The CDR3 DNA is TGTGCCAGTAGTAGGGCGACTAGCGGGGGGTACTCCTACGAGCAGTACTTC.

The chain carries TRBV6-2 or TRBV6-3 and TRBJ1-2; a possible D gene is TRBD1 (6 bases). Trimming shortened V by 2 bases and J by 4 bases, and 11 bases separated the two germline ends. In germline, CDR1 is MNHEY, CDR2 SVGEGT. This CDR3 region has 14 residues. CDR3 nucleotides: TGTGCCAGCAGTTACCCACAGGGTGCCTATGGCTACACCTTC. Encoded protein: CASSYPQGAYGYTF.

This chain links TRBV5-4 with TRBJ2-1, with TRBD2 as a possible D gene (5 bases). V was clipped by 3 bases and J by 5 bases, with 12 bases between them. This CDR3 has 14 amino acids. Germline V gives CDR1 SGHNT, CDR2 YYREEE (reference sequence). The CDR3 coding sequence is TGTGCCAGCAGCTCTTGGACTGTTCACAATGAGCAGTTCTTC. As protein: CASSSWTVHNEQFF.

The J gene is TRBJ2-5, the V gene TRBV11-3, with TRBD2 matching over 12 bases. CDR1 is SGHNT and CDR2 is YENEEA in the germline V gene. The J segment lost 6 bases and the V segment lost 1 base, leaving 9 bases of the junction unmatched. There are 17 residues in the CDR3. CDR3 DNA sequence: TGTGCCAGCAGCTTAGGCCTCACTAGCGGGGGGTGGAAGACCCAGTACTTC. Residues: CASSLGLTSGGWKTQYF. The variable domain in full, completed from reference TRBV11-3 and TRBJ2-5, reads EAGVVQSPRYKIIEKKQPVAFWCNPISGHNTLYWYLQNLGQGPELLIRYENEEAVDDSQLPKDRFSAERLKGVDSTLKIQPAELGDSAVYLCASSLGLTSGGWKTQYFGPGTRLLVL.

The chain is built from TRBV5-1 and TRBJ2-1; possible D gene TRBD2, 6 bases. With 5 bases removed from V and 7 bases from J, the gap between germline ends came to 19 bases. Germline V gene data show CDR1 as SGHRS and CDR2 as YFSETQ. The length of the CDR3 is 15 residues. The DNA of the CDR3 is TGCGCCAGCAGTCGTGTTATATTGCTAGCGAATGAGCAGTTCTTC. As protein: CASSRVILLANEQFF. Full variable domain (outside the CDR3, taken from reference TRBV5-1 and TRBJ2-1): KAGVTQTPRYLIKTRGQQVTLSCSPISGHRSVSWYQQTPGQGLQFLFEYFSETQRNKGNFPGRFSGRQFSNSRSEMNVSTLELGDSALYLCASSRVILLANEQFFGPGTRLTVL.

CDR3 loop: CASSFRNGPQHF. The CDR3 DNA is TGTGCCAGCAGCTTCAGGAATGGGCCCCAGCATTTT. V usage is TRBV7-2 and J usage is TRBJ1-5; no definite D call. V lost 3 bases to trimming and J lost 9 bases, with 9 bases between them. CDR1 is SGHTA, CDR2 FQGNSA, per germline. This CDR3 is built from 12 residues. The variable domain in full, completed from reference TRBV7-2 and TRBJ1-5, reads GAGVSQSPSNKVTEKGKDVELRCDPISGHTALYWYRQSLGQGLEFLIYFQGNSAPDKSGLPSDRFSAERTGGSVSTLTIQRTQQEDSAVYLCASSFRNGPQHFGDGTRLSIL.

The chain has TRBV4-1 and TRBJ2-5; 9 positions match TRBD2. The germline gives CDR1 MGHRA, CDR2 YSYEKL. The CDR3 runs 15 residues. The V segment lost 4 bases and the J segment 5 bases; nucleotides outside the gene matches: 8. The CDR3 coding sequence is TGCGCCAGCAGCCTGACCTTAGCGGGGGTGGAGACCCAGTACTTC. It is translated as CASSLTLAGVETQYF.